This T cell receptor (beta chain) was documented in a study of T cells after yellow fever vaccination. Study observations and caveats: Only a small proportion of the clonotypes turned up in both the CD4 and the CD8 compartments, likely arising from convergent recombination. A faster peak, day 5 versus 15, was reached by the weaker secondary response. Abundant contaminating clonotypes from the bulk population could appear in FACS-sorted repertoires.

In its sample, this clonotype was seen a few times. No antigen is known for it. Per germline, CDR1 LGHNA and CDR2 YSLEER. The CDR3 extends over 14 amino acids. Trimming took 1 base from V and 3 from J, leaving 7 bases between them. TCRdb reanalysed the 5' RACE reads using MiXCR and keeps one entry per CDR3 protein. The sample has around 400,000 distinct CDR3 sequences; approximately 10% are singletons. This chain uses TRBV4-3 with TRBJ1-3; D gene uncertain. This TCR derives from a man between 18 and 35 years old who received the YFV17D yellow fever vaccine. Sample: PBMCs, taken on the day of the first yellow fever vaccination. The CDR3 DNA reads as TGCGCCAGCAGCCAAGTTTACGGTGGAAACACCATATATTTT. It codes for CASSQVYGGNTIYF.